Listed below are T cell receptor beta chains from one sample, sequenced in a study of blood T cell repertoires in COVID-19. Using immunoSEQ multiplex PCR, the repertoire was profiled, and TCRdb retains in-frame clones only, with some absent. The sample holds about 100,000 clones, roughly 80% seen once. The sequencing input was peripheral blood. Receptors were obtained from a man aged 65 to 85 with active or convalescent COVID-19. Each CDR3 is given without its conserved first and last residue.

>12|TRBV7-9
ASSRTGLDEKLF
>12|TRBV13
ASSLTSGSSEQY
>12|TRBV5-4
ASAGTSPYNEQF
>13|TRBV19
ATSQQGAPYYGYT
>14|TRBV24-1
ATSDSGTGGGGELF
>14|TRBV24-1
ATSARGLATNNEQF
>14|TRBV7-6
ASSLKGQGAGDTQY
>14|TRBV24-1
ATSDSDRGNTGELF
>14|TRBV15
ATTEALAGGTDTQY
>14|TRBV19
ASSIWGRDRYQPQH
>13|TRBV9
ASSATGTPYNEQF
>12|TRBV5-4
ASSSTGAGETQY
>11|TRBV6-5
ASSYVRGNEQY
>14|TRBV13
ASSLGASGRTGELF
>10|TRBV12-3/TRBV12-4
ASSLGFYGYT
>13|TRBV27
ASTSRLSGNEKLF
>12|TRBV5-1
ASSLGGGQETQY
>14|TRBV9
ASSVGRTGGMDTQY
>14|TRBV19
ASSGGQGAAGTEAF
>14|TRBV28
ASSSVAGGPYNEQF
>10|TRBV7-2
ASSETSYEQY
>14|TRBV6-5
ASSSTWGLVGETQY
>11|TRBV28
ALGDRNTGELF
>11|TRBV5-6
ASSPDREDTQY
>13|TRBV19
ASSPRGRGGSPLH
>15|TRBV3-1/TRBV3-2
ASSQGTPGQGSGTQY
>11|TRBV7-9
ASSRGLNEKLF
>18|TRBV5-1
ASSLEPGGTPYSGANVLT
>14|TRBV6-1
ASSARLAGVVYEQY
>11|TRBV19
ASSFDRDSPLH
>11|TRBV29-1
SVEETRNEKLF
>12|TRBV7-9
ASSLEAGADTQY
>12|TRBV3-1/TRBV3-2
ASSRRSANEKLF
>13|TRBV6-6
ASSYRTGTNTEAF
>13|TRBV24-1
ATSVQGAVSYGYT
>13|TRBV19
ATALPGQGAQPQH
>13|TRBV2
ASSVNGQGGQPQH
>14|TRBV5-1
ASSSGQGAYQETQY
>12|TRBV28
ASSFGQENYGYT
>9|TRBV11-2
ASSIRDNLF
>15|TRBV23-1
ASSSSPPGQGAGELF
>13|TRBV6-5
ASTPGGAQDTEAF
>13|TRBV18
ASAPGQGLSYEQY
>11|TRBV3-1/TRBV3-2
ASSPHGVAGYT
>12|TRBV15
ATSPGLSTDTQY
>13|TRBV5-5
ASSFPSAGTGELF
>13|TRBV6-5
ASRAGQGIGTEAF
>12|TRBV9
ASSVGAENQPQH
>12|TRBV5-6
ASSWDRGLRGYT
>11|TRBV7-7
ASSPTENTEAF
>12|TRBV5-8
ASSPTGFGNTIY
>10|TRBV30
AWSGTGSEAF
>11|TRBV5-4
ASSLDRGNEQF
>12|TRBV30
AWGGSRGVWGYT
>11|TRBV5-1
ASSLKQDTEAF
>13|TRBV15
ATSTIGQGADEQF
>12|TRBV28
ASSLQGGSTEAF
>13|TRBV18
ASSRWGESNQPQH
>13|TRBV6-4
ASTRDRKGDQPQH
>12|TRBV19
ASSIARGNTEAF